The TCR beta chain described here comes from a study of PD-1 blockade in classical Hodgkin lymphoma. Study-wide findings and caveats: Exclusion was the outcome for patients who began nivolumab under 1 year after ASCT. It was among complete responders that baseline diversity resembled that of newly diagnosed patients. Researchers reported that CD4+ TCR diversity, though not CD8+, rose significantly by C4D1.

For this clone: Its antigen is currently unknown.

Indicated time point: cycle 4 day 1 (C4D1), after less than 7 weeks of nivolumab. Every patient was affected by relapse after autologous stem cell transplantation, while exposure to brentuximab vedotin was not uniform. Complete response, partial response or progressive disease made up the best responses. The V and J ends lost 10 bases and 5 bases, in that order; junction bases with no gene match: 9. This CDR3 contains 14 residues. CDR1 and CDR2 (germline): SGDLS, YYNGEE. The protocol was immunoSEQ multiplex PCR, while the TCRdb copy is restricted to in-frame clones and leaves out a portion. Among about 33,000 clones listed, under 75% were seen once.

Sequencing used peripheral blood mononuclear cells (PBMCs), obtained before the fourth cycle of nivolumab. The origin of this receptor is a human donor with classical Hodgkin lymphoma. The rearrangement uses TRBV9 and TRBJ2-1; 10 bases agree with TRBD2. The CDR3 sequence is CAGGRTSGDNEQFF. CDR3 coding DNA: TGTGCCGGGGGCCGGACTAGCGGTGACAATGAGCAGTTCTTC.